Listed below are T cell receptor beta chains from one sample, sequenced in a study of tumor-infiltrating lymphocytes in primary liver carcinoma. TCRdb passed the multiplex PCR reads through MiXCR, listing each CDR3 protein once. The repertoire consists of about 92,000 distinct CDR3 sequences, with around 70% occurring once and the leading ten covering under 30%. The sequencing input was tumor-adjacent normal liver tissue. The receptors stem from a man aged 35 to 55 with primary liver carcinoma and hepatitis B virus infection. Each CDR3 is given with its conserved first and last residue. D genes are given only for firm matches. Size values are once, few and many counts, or a class for expanded clones, and some rows have none.

d_call	cdr3_length	j_call	clone_size	v_call	cdr3_nt	cdr3_aa
.	16	TRBJ2-1	few	TRBV11-2	TGTGCCAGCAGCTTAGCGTATCTGGCGCTTTACAATGAGCAGCTCTTC	CASSLAYLALYNEQLF
.	18	TRBJ1-5	.	TRBV28	TGTGCCAGCAGTCCCCGGACAGCGGGGGATATGGTCAATCGGCCCCAGCATTTT	CASSPRTAGDMVNRPQHF
TRBD1	13	TRBJ2-7	.	TRBV29-1	TGCAGCGTGCGCCTCGACAGGGATTACGAGCAGTACTTC	CSVRLDRDYEQYF
TRBD2	16	TRBJ2-3	once	TRBV7-9	TGTGCCAGCAGTTTAGGGACTAGCGGAACCACAGATACGCAGTATTTT	CASSLGTSGTTDTQYF
.	13	TRBJ2-3	.	TRBV6-5	TGTGCCAGCAGTCCAGGGGTCTCAGATGCGCAGTATTTT	CASSPGVSDAQYF
.	17	TRBJ2-1	.	TRBV11-2	TGTGTCATCAGCTTAGACTTCGGGACACCCAGCTCCTACGAACAGTTCTTC	CVISLDFGTPSSYEQFF
.	15	TRBJ2-3	.	TRBV11-3	TGTGCCAGCAGTACCGGTGGAGGAGGCTCAGATACGCAGTATTTT	CASSTGGGGSDTQYF
.	14	TRBJ2-7	.	TRBV11-2	TGTGCCAACAGCTCAACTGACACTGCCTTCGAGCAGTACTTC	CANSSTDTAFEQYF
.	14	TRBJ2-1	few	TRBV5-1	TGCGCCAGCAGCACCGAGGGACCCTACAATGAGCAGTTCTTC	CASSTEGPYNEQFF
TRBD2	12	TRBJ2-7	.	TRBV30	TGTGCCTGGGCGGGGGGTCTCTACGAGCAGTACTTC	CAWAGGLYEQYF
TRBD1	12	TRBJ1-2	many	TRBV10-2	TGCGCCAGCAGGGGACAGGGTGTAGGCTACACCTTC	CASRGQGVGYTF
TRBD1	12	TRBJ2-7	.	TRBV10-3	TGTGCCATTGGGACAGCTACCCACGAGCAGTACTTC	CAIGTATHEQYF
TRBD2	17	TRBJ2-3	.	TRBV11-2	TGTGCCTGCAACTCTGGACTAGCGGGGGGAAGCACAGATACGCAGTATTTT	CACNSGLAGGSTDTQYF
TRBD2	15	TRBJ2-7	.	TRBV11-2	TGTGCCGGCAGCGCCAGCGGGACTCTACCCTACGAGCAGTACTTC	CAGSASGTLPYEQYF
.	19	TRBJ2-3	.	TRBV6-6	TGTGTCAGCAGTATCCCTTCCCCTACGGTAGCTTTTAGCACAGATACGCAGTATTTT	CVSSIPSPTVAFSTDTQYF
TRBD2	18	TRBJ2-4	.	TRBV5-8	TGTGCTAGCAGCCCCCCTTTCGGCGGGAGAGGAACCAAAAACATTCTGTACTTC	CASSPPFGGRGTKNILYF
TRBD1	17	TRBJ2-2	.	TRBV11-2	TGTGCCAGCAGCTTTGATCGGGACAGGGTCGCCATCGGGGAGTTGTTTTTT	CASSFDRDRVAIGELFF
.	13	TRBJ2-7	many	TRBV6-1	TGTGCCAGCAGTGAGAACCCTGCGGGCGAGCAGTACTTC	CASSENPAGEQYF
.	14	TRBJ2-2	.	TRBV20-1	TGCAGTGCTAGAAAAGACATAAACACCAGGGAGCTGTTTTTT	CSARKDINTRELFF
TRBD1	15	TRBJ2-7	.	TRBV29-1	TGCAGTGCTCACTTGGGTCCGTCAGGGGGCGACGAGCAGTACTTC	CSAHLGPSGGDEQYF
TRBD1	13	TRBJ1-1	.	TRBV29-1	TGCAGCGTTGACGGCCAGGGGGCCAATGAAGCTTTCTTT	CSVDGQGANEAFF
.	14	TRBJ2-1	.	TRBV11-2	TGTATCAGCAGCTCCGCTGCAGACGGTAATGAGCAGTTCTTC	CISSSAADGNEQFF
.	16	TRBJ2-2	.	TRBV6-6	TGTGTCAGCAGAAGTACCCGGGCCGCGAACACCAGGGAGCTGTTTTTT	CVSRSTRAANTRELFF
.	12	TRBJ1-5	few	TRBV6-6	TGTGCCAGCAACCAAAGCAATCAGCCCCAGCATTTT	CASNQSNQPQHF